This TCR beta chain emerged from a study of blood T cell repertoires in COVID-19. For the study at large: Researchers got acute and convalescent COVID-19 samples from the United States, Italy and Spain.

In the original processing: Amplification of reference gene primers was used by the study to estimate nucleated cell counts. Profiled with immunoSEQ multiplex PCR; TCRdb holds only in-frame clones, not every one. The V and J calls and clone size are taken from that table; D and trimming were inferred from the DNA. The data hold fewer than 350,000 clones, with around 89% observed a single time. Trimming took 4 bases from V and 13 from J, leaving 20 bases between them. The CDR3 loop spans 15 amino acids. Germline assignment: CDR1 LGHDT and CDR2 YNNKEL (reference sequence). This sequence joins TRBV3-1 (or the pseudogene TRBV3-2) and TRBJ1-6, with TRBD1 as a possible D gene (6 bases). The sequenced sample consisted of peripheral blood. This sequence originates from a middle-aged man with acute or convalescent COVID-19. CDR3 in DNA: TGTGCCAGCAGCCGCCGGGAGGGACACATCGATCCCCTCCACTTT. Its translation: CASSRREGHIDPLHF.